This TCR beta chain was sequenced during a study of cytomegalovirus exposure and HLA in healthy donors. Whole-study results and caveats: Later findings reportedly placed an Asian-associated ancestry cluster below the roughly 690-donor mean for N-insertions. Most TCR sequences proved rare, with some public TCRs found in many donors. TCR beta sequences reportedly predicted the HLA-A and HLA-B alleles of most subjects accurately.

A word on this clone: Antigen: not known.

Looked up from germline, CDR1 is SGHTS and CDR2 is YDEGEE. This CDR3 contains 15 residues. V trimming: 4 bases; J trimming: 4 bases; junction bases outside the gene matches: 8. PCR involved 60 Vbeta and 13 Jbeta primers. Original processing notes: Per a later analysis, the number of unique TCR beta chains was approximately 80 million, of which some 9.9 million were shared. The table came from immunoSEQ multiplex PCR; TCRdb's copy has only in-frame clones and leaves some out. Clonal size and the V and J genes are those of that table, whereas D and trimming came from the DNA. The sample lists 150,000 to 200,000 clones, more than 70% occurring once.

The sample comprised PBMCs. The sequence derives from a woman aged 40 to 55 in good health and CMV-seropositive. The chain couples TRBV5-8 to TRBJ1-2; 9 bases agree with TRBD1. The DNA for the CDR3 is TGTGCCAGCAGCCGCCAGGCGACAGGGGGCTATGGCTACACCTTC. Translating gives CASSRQATGGYGYTF.